The clone carrying this T cell receptor beta chain occurred a few times. This record comes from a study of regulatory T cells in long-lasting Graves disease. Time point meaning: newly diagnosed GD, antithyroid drugs for less than 3 months. RNA extracted from PBMCs served as the sequencing template. Arm-PCR with iRepertoire HTBI primers amplified the CDR3 regions for these TCR beta libraries. A single record per CDR3 protein comes from TCRdb applying MiXCR to the multiplex PCR reads. The sample yields approximately 350,000 distinct CDR3 sequences, around 17% seen once. V was clipped by 2 bases and J by 10 bases; unmatched bases: 14. The germline CDR1 and CDR2 sequences are MNHEY and SMNVEV (reference sequence). This CDR3 is 16 amino acids long. The sample was also reused in another study, on T cells in Graves' hyperthyroidism and ophthalmopathy.

The TCR comes from a man aged 40-50 years with Graves disease. The material was peripheral blood mononuclear cells (PBMCs), obtained at new diagnosis, from a patient treated with antithyroid drugs. The chain employs TRBV27 and TRBJ2-1, with 7 bases fitting TRBD2. The DNA for the CDR3 is TGTGCCAGCAGTTTAACGGGACTGGGGGGGGATAGGGAGCAGTTCTTC. Residues: CASSLTGLGGDREQFF.